This is a list of T cell receptor beta chains from one sample in a study of beta chain features in type 1 diabetes. Assay: immunoSEQ multiplex PCR; the TCRdb copy retains only in-frame clones and omits some. The table has 900,000 or so clones, roughly 17% seen once. Specimen: naive CD4+ T cells from blood. The receptors originated from a woman aged 18-29 years in good health. The CDR3 runs from the conserved cysteine through the conserved F or W.

TRBV11-2,CASSFSSGRTRSYNEQFF
TRBV27,CASSFVSGASEQYF
TRBV7-2,CASSLEGTAYEQYF
TRBV27,CASSRPGRRGSFAVDEQFF
TRBV2,CASRLALETDTQYF
TRBV13,CASSEARAGEQYF
TRBV4-3,CASSQVVGLAADNEQFF
TRBV7-8,CASIPGVSKNIQYF
TRBV10-3,CAISLSGLEVSEQFF
TRBV14,CASSLGQAKNIQYF
TRBV28,CASSLPQGYYEQYF
TRBV28,CASSRGTGRRDGYTF
TRBV9,CASSVATGLSTDTQYF
TRBV2,CASSEVGLAPDTQYF
TRBV6-5,CASSSGGPNEKLFF
TRBV9,CASSPTFGDSFTEAFF
TRBV4-3,CASSQSRDSFYGYTF
TRBV7-2,CASSVRSLAGASYNEQFF
TRBV28,CASSLGESGNQPQHF
TRBV28,CASSLSTSGSGYEQYF
TRBV28,CASTLLAGSEQFF
TRBV7-2,CASSPRTSGVETQYF
TRBV28,CASSSWGRSKNIQYF
TRBV7-6,CASSLTTGAGELFF
TRBV11-3,CASSAHSGANVLTF
TRBV2,CAIPLGRNSALDTQYF
TRBV7-9,CASSFWDTYEQYF
TRBV28,CASSMQTYEQYF
TRBV7-2,CASSLISQETQYF
TRBV10-3,CAISDGSLAGAGTDTQYF
TRBV7-3,CASSVRGGTEAFF
TRBV27,CASSNNLDWKYF
TRBV29-1,CSVLAAGEQYF
TRBV19,CASSSRGLAGYSYEQYF
TRBV15,CATSRGPRTGSSYEQYF
TRBV7-9,CASSRDRAANGYTF
TRBV18,CASSRQGDTEAFF
TRBV4-3,CASSPGRDQPQHF
TRBV6-1,CASSLTGGFLAQYF
TRBV7-9,CASSLDRAANIQYF
TRBV2,CASSEVSRRSYEQYF
TRBV7-3,CASSFGQGDTQYF
TRBV4-2,CASSQVTGLENTGELFF
TRBV5-1,CASSLAGKTGEETQYF
TRBV7-8,CASSTRTSPLEKLFF
TRBV5-1,CASSLMGSAGELFF
TRBV7-6,CASSPREGSYEQYF
TRBV5-1,CASSLGVPNTGELFF
TRBV19,CASSSGPLYSGANVLTF
TRBV7-3,CASSPQGPYNEQFF
TRBV10-3,CAISATLQGNIQYF
TRBV19,CASSPLRLRETEAFF
TRBV7-3,CASSVGLADYNEQFF